The 10 T cell receptor beta chains below come from one sample, sequenced in a study of blood T cell repertoires in COVID-19 (TCRdb year 2020). Libraries came from the immunoSEQ multiplex PCR assay. As stored in TCRdb, this immuneACCESS dataset retains in-frame rearrangements with V and J assigned. A fraction of the clones does not appear; measured against another copy, unresolved V genes explain less than half of the discrepancy, and the remainder lacks a known reason. This sample lists about 74,000 clones; more than 75% were detected once. Over 25% of the sample comes from the top ten. Sequencing input: peripheral blood. These TCRs come from a woman older than 75 with active or convalescent COVID-19.

The chain uses TRBV5-6 and TRBJ2-3, with no clear D. V was trimmed by 0 bases and J by 0 bases, leaving 14 bases between them. This CDR3 contains 17 residues. Germline values: CDR1 SGHDT, CDR2 YYEEEE. This CDR3 is CASSLDVSLGSTDTQYF. CDR3 sequence (DNA): TGTGCCAGCAGCTTGGATGTTAGCCTGGGTAGCACAGATACGCAGTATTTT. The complete variable domain, with remaining parts taken from reference TRBV5-6 and TRBJ2-3, reads DAGVTQSPTHLIKTRGQQVTLRCSPKSGHDTVSWYQQALGQGPQFIFQYYEEEERQRGNFPDRFSGHQFPNYSSELNVNALLLGDSALYLCASSLDVSLGSTDTQYFGPGTRLTVL.

The V gene is TRBV21-1, the J gene TRBJ1-2; the DNA was not compared with TRBD1, the D call given in the table. TRBV21-1 is shown as a pseudogene. The CDR3 consists of 13 residues. The CDR3 DNA follows: TGTGCCAGCAGGTTGACAGGGGTGGATGGCTACACCTTC. It encodes CASRLTGVDGYTF.

This chain connects TRBV7-3 to TRBJ2-7, with D perhaps TRBD2 (7 bases). From germline, CDR1 is SGHTA and CDR2 FQGTGA. Trimming took 5 bases from V and 3 from J, leaving 17 bases between them. The CDR3 has 15 amino acids. CDR3 DNA: TGTGCCAGCAGCCCCCACGGGGGCGGGGGCTACGAGCAGTACTTC. Amino acid sequence: CASSPHGGGGYEQYF.

The rearrangement joins TRBV2 to TRBJ1-6; 8 nucleotides line up with TRBD1. This CDR3 spans 14 amino acids. With 6 bases clipped from V and 7 bases from J, the junction kept 5 bases outside the gene matches. Germline V lookup: CDR1 SNHLY, CDR2 FYNNEI. Here the CDR3 DNA reads TGTGCCAGCAGCTACCGGACAGGGAATTCACCCCTCCACTTT. Translating gives CASSYRTGNSPLHF.

The rearrangement uses TRBV27 and TRBJ1-6; 8 nucleotides agree with TRBD1. The CDR3 totals 16 residues. The J segment lost 6 bases and the V segment lost 3 bases, leaving 7 bases of the junction unmatched. Germline V gives CDR1 MNHEY, CDR2 SMNVEV (reference sequence). The CDR3 region has the DNA TGTGCCAGCAGTTTCCTCCAGGGGGCTTCTAATTCACCCCTCCACTTT. Protein product: CASSFLQGASNSPLHF.

The J gene is TRBJ2-1, the V gene TRBV5-1; 7 positions match TRBD1. Looked up from germline, CDR1 is SGHRS and CDR2 is YFSETQ. This CDR3 is built from 19 residues. After removal of 2 bases from V and 7 bases from J, the junction contained 21 bases not matched to a gene. CDR3 coding DNA: TGCGCCAGCAGCTTTAACAGGGGTCGATCTCTAGTGCTTCGGAATGAGCAGTTCTTC. It translates to CASSFNRGRSLVLRNEQFF.

The sample holds one count of this clone. The chain employs TRBV7-8 and TRBJ1-2, with 9 bases that match TRBD1. The CDR3 contains 14 residues. Germline V lookup: CDR1 SGHVS, CDR2 FQNEAQ. With 5 bases clipped from V and 4 bases from J, the junction kept 5 bases outside the gene matches. The CDR3 here is CASSGTGRFYGYTF. In DNA, the CDR3 is TGTGCCAGCAGCGGGACAGGGCGCTTCTATGGCTACACCTTC. Using reference TRBV7-8 and TRBJ1-2 for the parts outside the CDR3, the full variable domain is GAGVSQSPRYKVAKRGQDVALRCDPISGHVSLFWYQQALGQGPEFLTYFQNEAQLDKSGLPSDRFFAERPEGSVSTLKIQRTQQEDSAVYLCASSGTGRFYGYTFGSGTRLTVV.

V and J are TRBV6-2 or TRBV6-3 and TRBJ1-4; TRBD1 matches 7 bases. The length of the CDR3 is 14 residues. The V and J ends lost 5 bases and 7 bases, in that order; junction bases with no gene match: 7. The germline V gene encodes CDR1 MNHEY and CDR2 SVGEGT. CDR3 amino acids: CASSDDGTVEKLFF. The DNA of the CDR3 is TGTGCCAGCAGTGACGACGGGACAGTTGAAAAACTGTTTTTT.

This clone has a single count. The V and J genes are TRBV6-6 and TRBJ2-3, with 13 bases matching TRBD2. The CDR3 consists of 16 residues. V gave up 4 bases and J gave up 3 bases; unmatched junction bases: 4. The germline gives CDR1 MNHNY, CDR2 SVGAGI (reference sequence). The DNA for the CDR3 is TGTGCCAGCAGTTCCCGACTAGCGGGGGGAACAGATACGCAGTATTTT. It translates to CASSSRLAGGTDTQYF.

The sample holds a few counts of this clone. The rearrangement joins TRBV7-2 to TRBJ2-1; D perhaps matches TRBD2 (6 bases). Germline CDR1 and CDR2: SGHTA and FQGNSA. The CDR3 has 16 residues. V was pared by 2 bases and J by 4 bases, with 15 bases between. The CDR3 nucleotides read TGTGCCAGCAGCTTAAATGGCGCGGGATTTTACAATGAGCAGTTCTTC. This codes for CASSLNGAGFYNEQFF.